This T cell receptor beta chain was recovered during a study of OX40 agonist ivuxolimab in advanced cancers. Looking at the study overall: The drug used for patients, ivuxolimab, was an agonistic anti-OX40 (CD134) antibody. Study-wide findings and caveats: Partial responders at 0.1-3.0 mg/kg showed near-lowest clonal expansion.

Per the germline V gene, CDR1 is LNHDA and CDR2 is SQIVND (reference sequence). V lost 6 bases, J lost 3 bases, and 12 bases stayed unmatched. The CDR3 sequence is 16 residues long. Data came from immunoSEQ multiplex PCR; TCRdb stores just in-frame clones and leaves some out. The table records 60,000 to 85,000 clones, roughly 91% of them present only once. In regard to this clone: What it binds is unknown.

This specimen consisted of CD4+ or CD8+ T cells sorted from blood, obtained in a trial of the OX40 agonist ivuxolimab. This TCR was sampled from an adult with an advanced solid tumor such as melanoma, head and neck, liver or kidney cancer. This chain connects TRBV19 to TRBJ2-7; 9 bases map to TRBD2. CDR3 loop: CASSPRGLAGLYEQYF. The DNA of the CDR3 is TGTGCCAGTAGCCCGAGGGGGCTAGCGGGGCTCTACGAGCAGTACTTC.